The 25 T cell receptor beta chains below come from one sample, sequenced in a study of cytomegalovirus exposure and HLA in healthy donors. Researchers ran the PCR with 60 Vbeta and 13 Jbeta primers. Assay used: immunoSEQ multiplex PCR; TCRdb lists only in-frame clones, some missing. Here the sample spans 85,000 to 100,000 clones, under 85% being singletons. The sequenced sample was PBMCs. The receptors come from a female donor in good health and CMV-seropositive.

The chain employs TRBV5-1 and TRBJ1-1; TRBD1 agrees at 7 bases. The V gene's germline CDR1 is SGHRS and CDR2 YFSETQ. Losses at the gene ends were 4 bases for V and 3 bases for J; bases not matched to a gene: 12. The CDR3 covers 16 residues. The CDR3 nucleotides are TGCGCCAGCAGCCGGGGACAGTCCGGAGTGTACACTGAAGCTTTCTTT. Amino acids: CASSRGQSGVYTEAFF.

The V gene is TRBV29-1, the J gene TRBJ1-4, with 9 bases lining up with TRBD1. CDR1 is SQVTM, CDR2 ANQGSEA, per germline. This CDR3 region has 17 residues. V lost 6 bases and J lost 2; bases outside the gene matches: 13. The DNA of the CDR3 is TGCAGCGTCACAACGGGACAGGGAGATAAGACTAATGAAAAACTGTTTTTT. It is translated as CSVTTGQGDKTNEKLFF.

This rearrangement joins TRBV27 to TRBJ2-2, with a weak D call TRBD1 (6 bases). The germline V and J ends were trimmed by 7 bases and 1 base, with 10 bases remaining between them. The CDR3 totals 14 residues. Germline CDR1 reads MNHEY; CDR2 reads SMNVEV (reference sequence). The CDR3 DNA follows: TGTGCCAGCAATCCGGGACAGAACACCGGGGAGCTGTTTTTT. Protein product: CASNPGQNTGELFF.

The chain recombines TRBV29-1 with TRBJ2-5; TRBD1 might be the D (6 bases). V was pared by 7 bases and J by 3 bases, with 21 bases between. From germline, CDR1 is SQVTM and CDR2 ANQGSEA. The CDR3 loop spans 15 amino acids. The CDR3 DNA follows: TGCAGCGGTGAGGGTGTCAGGGGAATGGAAGAGACCCAGTACTTC. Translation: CSGEGVRGMEETQYF.

The CDR3 here is CASSAPGLAGDEQYF. CDR3 DNA: TGCGCCAGCAGCGCGCCTGGACTAGCGGGAGACGAGCAGTACTTC. The chain recombines TRBV5-1 with TRBJ2-7, with 13 bases matching TRBD2. The germline V gene encodes CDR1 SGHRS and CDR2 YFSETQ. Losses at the gene ends were 4 bases for V and 5 bases for J; bases not matched to a gene: 6. This CDR3 spans 15 amino acids.

The chain's CDR3 is CASRLDRVAAPLHF. CDR3 bases: TGTGCCAGCAGACTGGACAGGGTTGCAGCACCCCTCCACTTT. This chain connects TRBV7-9 to TRBJ1-6; 8 nucleotides align to TRBD1. This CDR3 is 14 amino acids long. From germline, CDR1 is SEHNR and CDR2 FQNEAQ (reference sequence). The V gene end was trimmed by 6 bases and the J gene end by 11 bases; junction bases not matched to a gene: 9.

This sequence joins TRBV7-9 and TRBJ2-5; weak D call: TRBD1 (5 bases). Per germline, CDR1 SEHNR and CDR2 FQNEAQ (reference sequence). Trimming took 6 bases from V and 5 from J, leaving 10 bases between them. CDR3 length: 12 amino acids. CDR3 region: CASSLGRETQYF. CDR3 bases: TGTGCCAGCAGTTTGGGGCGCGAGACCCAGTACTTC.

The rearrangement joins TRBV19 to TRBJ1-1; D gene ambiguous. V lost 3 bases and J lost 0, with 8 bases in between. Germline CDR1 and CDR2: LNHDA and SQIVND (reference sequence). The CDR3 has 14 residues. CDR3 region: CASSIRGLNTEAFF. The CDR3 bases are TGTGCCAGTAGTATTCGAGGGTTGAACACTGAAGCTTTCTTT.

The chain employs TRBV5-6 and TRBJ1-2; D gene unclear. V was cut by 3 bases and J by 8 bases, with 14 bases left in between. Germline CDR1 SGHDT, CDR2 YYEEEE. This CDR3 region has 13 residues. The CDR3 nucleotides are TGTGCCAGCAGCTCCCACCTGAGCTGCGGCTACACCTTC. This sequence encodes CASSSHLSCGYTF. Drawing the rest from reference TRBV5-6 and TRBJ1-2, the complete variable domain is DAGVTQSPTHLIKTRGQQVTLRCSPKSGHDTVSWYQQALGQGPQFIFQYYEEEERQRGNFPDRFSGHQFPNYSSELNVNALLLGDSALYLCASSSHLSCGYTFGSGTRLTVV.

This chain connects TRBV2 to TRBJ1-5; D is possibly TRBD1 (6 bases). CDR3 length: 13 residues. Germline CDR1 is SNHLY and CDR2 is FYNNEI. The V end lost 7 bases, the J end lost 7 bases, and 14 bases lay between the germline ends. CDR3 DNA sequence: TGTGCCAGCATAGGACAGCTGGGCCAGCCCCAGCATTTT. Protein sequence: CASIGQLGQPQHF.

CDR3 coding DNA: TGTGCCAGCAGTCCCCGGGGACAGGGGCAAACCTATAATTCACCCCTCCACTTT. Its protein product is CASSPRGQGQTYNSPLHF. V usage is TRBV27 and J usage is TRBJ1-6; 10 positions agree with TRBD1. The CDR3 covers 18 residues. Germline assignment: CDR1 MNHEY and CDR2 SMNVEV (reference sequence). Unmatched junction bases numbered 9, after V lost 5 bases and J lost 2 bases.

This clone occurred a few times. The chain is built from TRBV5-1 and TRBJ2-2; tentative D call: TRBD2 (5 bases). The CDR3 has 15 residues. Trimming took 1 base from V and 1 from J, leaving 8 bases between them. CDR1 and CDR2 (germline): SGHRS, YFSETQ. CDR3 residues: CASSLYEGNTGELFF. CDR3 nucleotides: TGCGCCAGCAGCTTGTATGAGGGGAACACCGGGGAGCTGTTTTTT. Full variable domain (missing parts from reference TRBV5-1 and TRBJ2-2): KAGVTQTPRYLIKTRGQQVTLSCSPISGHRSVSWYQQTPGQGLQFLFEYFSETQRNKGNFPGRFSGRQFSNSRSEMNVSTLELGDSALYLCASSLYEGNTGELFFGEGSRLTVL.

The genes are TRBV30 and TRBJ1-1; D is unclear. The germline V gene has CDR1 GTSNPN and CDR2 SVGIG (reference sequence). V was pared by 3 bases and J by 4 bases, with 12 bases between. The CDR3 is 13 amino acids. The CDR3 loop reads CAWREGHFTEAFF. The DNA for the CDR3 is TGTGCCTGGAGAGAGGGTCATTTCACTGAAGCTTTCTTT.

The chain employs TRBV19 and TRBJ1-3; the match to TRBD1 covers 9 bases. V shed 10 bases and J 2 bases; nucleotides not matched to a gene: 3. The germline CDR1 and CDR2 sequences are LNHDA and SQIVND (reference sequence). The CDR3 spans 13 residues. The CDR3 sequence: CATGQGAGNTIYF. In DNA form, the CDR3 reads TGTGCCACGGGACAGGGCGCTGGAAACACCATATATTTT.

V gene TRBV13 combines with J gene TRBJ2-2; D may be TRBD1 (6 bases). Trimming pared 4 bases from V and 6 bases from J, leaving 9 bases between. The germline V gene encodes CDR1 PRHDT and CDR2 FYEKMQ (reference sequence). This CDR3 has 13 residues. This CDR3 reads CASSSQGAGELFF. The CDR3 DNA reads TGTGCCAGCAGCTCACAGGGAGCCGGGGAGCTGTTTTTT.

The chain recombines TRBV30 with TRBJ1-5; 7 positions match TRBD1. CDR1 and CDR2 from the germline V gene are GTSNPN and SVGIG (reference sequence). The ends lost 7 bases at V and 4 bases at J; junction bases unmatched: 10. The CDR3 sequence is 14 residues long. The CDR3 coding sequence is TGTGCCTCCTTGATCCGGGACAGAAATCAGCCCCAGCATTTT. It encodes CASLIRDRNQPQHF.

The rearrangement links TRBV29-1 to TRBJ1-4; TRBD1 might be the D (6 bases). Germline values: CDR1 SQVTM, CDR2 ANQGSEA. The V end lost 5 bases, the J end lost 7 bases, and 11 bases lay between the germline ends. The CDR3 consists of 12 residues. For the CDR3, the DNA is TGCAGCGTTATTTGGGGGCGTGAAAAACTGTTTTTT. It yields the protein CSVIWGREKLFF.

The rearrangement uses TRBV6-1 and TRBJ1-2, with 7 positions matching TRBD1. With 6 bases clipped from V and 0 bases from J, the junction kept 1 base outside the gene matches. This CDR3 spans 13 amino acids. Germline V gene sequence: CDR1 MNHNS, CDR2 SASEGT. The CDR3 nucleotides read TGTGCCAGCAGGGACAGGTCTAACTATGGCTACACCTTC. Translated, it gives CASRDRSNYGYTF.

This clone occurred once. CDR3 protein: CASSESLAGLNEQFF. CDR3 in DNA: TGTGCCAGCAGTGAAAGCCTAGCGGGTCTCAATGAGCAGTTCTTC. The genes are TRBV25-1 and TRBJ2-1; 8 nucleotides match TRBD2. The CDR3 consists of 15 residues. Germline V CDR1 and CDR2: MGHDK, SYGVNS. The V and J ends lost 2 bases and 6 bases, in that order; junction bases with no gene match: 6.

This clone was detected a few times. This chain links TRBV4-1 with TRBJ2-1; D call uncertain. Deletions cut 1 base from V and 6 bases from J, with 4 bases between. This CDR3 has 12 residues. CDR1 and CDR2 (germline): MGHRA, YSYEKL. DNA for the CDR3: TGCGCCAGCAGCCAAGTCGTCAATGAGCAGTTCTTC. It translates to CASSQVVNEQFF.

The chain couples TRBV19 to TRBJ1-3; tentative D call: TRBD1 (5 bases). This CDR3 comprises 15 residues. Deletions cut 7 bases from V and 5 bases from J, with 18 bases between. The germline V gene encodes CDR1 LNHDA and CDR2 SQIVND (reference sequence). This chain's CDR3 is CASTTTVQLRNTIYF. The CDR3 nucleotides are TGTGCCAGTACGACGACAGTCCAACTGCGAAACACCATATATTTT.

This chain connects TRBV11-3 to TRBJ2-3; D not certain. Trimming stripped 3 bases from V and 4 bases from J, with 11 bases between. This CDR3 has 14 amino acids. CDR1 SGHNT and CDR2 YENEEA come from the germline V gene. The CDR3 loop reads CASSFGAAADTQYF. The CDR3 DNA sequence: TGTGCCAGCAGCTTTGGAGCAGCAGCAGATACGCAGTATTTT.

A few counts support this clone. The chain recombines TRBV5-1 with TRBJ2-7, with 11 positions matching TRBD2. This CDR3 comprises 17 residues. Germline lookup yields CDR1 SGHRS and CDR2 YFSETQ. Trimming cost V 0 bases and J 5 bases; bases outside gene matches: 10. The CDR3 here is CASSLVGSGGAMNEQYF. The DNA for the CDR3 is TGCGCCAGCAGCTTGGTTGGTAGCGGGGGGGCGATGAACGAGCAGTACTTC.

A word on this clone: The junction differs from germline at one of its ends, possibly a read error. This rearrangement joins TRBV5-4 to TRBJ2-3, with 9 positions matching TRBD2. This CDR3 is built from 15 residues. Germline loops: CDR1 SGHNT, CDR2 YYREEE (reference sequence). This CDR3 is CASSSNTQPGTSSHF. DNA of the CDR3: TGTGCCAGCAGCTCTAACACGCAACCCGGGACTAGCTCTCATTTT.

CDR3 DNA sequence: TGTGCCAGCAGCTACAGGTTCCGGGCCAAAAACATTCAGTACTTC. Residues: CASSYRFRAKNIQYF. The chain employs TRBV5-4 and TRBJ2-4; D perhaps matches TRBD1 (5 bases). CDR3 length: 15 residues. Germline assignment: CDR1 SGHNT and CDR2 YYREEE (reference sequence). V gave up 3 bases and J gave up 1 base, with 11 bases separating them.